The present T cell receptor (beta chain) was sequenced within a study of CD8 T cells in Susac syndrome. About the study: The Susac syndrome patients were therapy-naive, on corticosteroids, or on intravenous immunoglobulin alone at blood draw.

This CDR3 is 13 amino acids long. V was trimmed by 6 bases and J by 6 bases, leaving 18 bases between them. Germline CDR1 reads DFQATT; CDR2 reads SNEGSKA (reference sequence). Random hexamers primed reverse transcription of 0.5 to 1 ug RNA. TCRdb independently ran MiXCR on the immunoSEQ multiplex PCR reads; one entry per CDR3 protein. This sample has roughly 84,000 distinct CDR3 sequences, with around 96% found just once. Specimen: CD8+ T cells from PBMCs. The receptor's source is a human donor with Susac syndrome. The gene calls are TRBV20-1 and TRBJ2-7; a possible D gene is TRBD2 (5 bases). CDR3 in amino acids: CSAERSRLGEQYF. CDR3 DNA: TGCAGTGCCGAGCGGTCCCGGCTCGGCGAGCAGTACTTC.